The following is a T cell receptor (beta chain) sequence with its context. This clone was found a few times. What this receptor recognizes is not known. No base quality information exists; no much larger clone differs at one position. This specimen comes from a study of blood T cell repertoires in COVID-19 (dated by TCRdb to about 2020). About the study as a whole: Samples covering the acute and convalescent phases of COVID-19 were provided by collaborators in the United States, Italy and Spain. The material from the prospective study consisted of cDNA or gDNA derived from T cells, B-cell-depleted T cells, or PBMCs. Subjects who had been exposed to COVID-19, were actively infected with it, or had recovered from it provided the deeply sampled blood TCRbeta repertoires that made up the dataset. The repertoires were released in a freely available public database meant as a resource for research on the immune response to SARS-CoV-2. The samples were drawn from the first 160 participants of the ongoing ImmuneRACE study and from 950 to 1,500 subjects provided by 6 global collaborators. A de-identified subject ID, COVID-19 status, age in years and sex were almost always included in the sample metadata. Where available, HLA class I and class II types were obtained from metadata supplied by the sample provider rather than from assay-based typing.

Enrolling through a virtual design, the prospective study's participants ranged in age from roughly 18 to 95 years and lived across about two dozen United States geographic areas. In the prospective study, participants were assigned to cohorts based on the clinical history participants reported in a screening survey and a study questionnaire. ImmuneRACE Cohort 3 recovered participants were defined by two consecutive negative NP/OP PCR tests, healthcare professional clearance, or symptom resolution. Mobile phlebotomists in the prospective study collected whole blood, serum and a nasopharyngeal or oropharyngeal swab from every participant. Over a 2-month period, participants in the prospective study had the option of providing additional blood draws and questionnaires. Before DNA extraction, blood samples from the prospective study were shipped at room temperature or frozen. TCRbeta CDR3 regions were amplified from genomic DNA by means of the immunoSEQ Assay, a bias-controlled multiplex PCR. On the study's bioinformatics: The number of nucleated cells in each sample was estimated from the amplification of reference gene primers within the assay. Sequence reads were collapsed and filtered to measure the absolute abundance of every unique TCRbeta CDR3 rearrangement. For each sample, productive Simpson clonality was calculated as the square root of Simpson's diversity index over productive rearrangements. TCRdb mirrors the immuneACCESS table, restricted to in-frame sequences. Some clones are absent from its copies; in checked studies, under half trace to an unresolved V gene, and the reason for the others is unknown. That table is the source of V, J and clone size, and D and trimming were worked out from the DNA. The sample table contains approximately 200,000 clones; only one count was recorded for over 75% of them. Of the sample, around 9% falls within the top ten clones.

The CDR3 contains 13 residues, cysteine and phenylalanine counted. Kept here is only the CDR3 DNA, which spans 39 bases and is read in frame from base 1. According to the germline V gene, CDR1 reads MNHEY and CDR2 reads SVGAGI. V has 5 bases trimmed and J has 4 bases trimmed; junction bases matching no gene number 4. Findings and caveats that apply to the study as a whole: Clinical and demographic metadata were provided uncurated, with the amount varying by source and participant.

The sequencing sample was made of PBMCs or T cells enriched from blood (not recorded which). The chain uses TRBV6-5 and TRBJ1-2, with 7 middle bases fitting TRBD1. The sequence came from a man in his forties who had recovered from COVID-19. The DNA sequence reads TGTGCCAGCAGTCCGTCAGGGGGCTATGGCTACACCTTC. It translates to CASSPSGGYGYTF.